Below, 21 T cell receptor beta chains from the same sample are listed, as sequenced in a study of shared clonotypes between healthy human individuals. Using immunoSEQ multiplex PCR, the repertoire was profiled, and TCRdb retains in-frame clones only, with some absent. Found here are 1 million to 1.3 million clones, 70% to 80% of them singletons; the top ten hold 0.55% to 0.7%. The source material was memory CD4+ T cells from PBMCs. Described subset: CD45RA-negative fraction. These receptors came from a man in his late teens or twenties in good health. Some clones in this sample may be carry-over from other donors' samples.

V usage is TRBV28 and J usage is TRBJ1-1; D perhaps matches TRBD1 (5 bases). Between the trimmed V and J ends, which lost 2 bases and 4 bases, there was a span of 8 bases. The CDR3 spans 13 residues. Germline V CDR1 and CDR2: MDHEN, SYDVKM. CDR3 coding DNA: TGTGCCAGCAGTTTAGTCCAGGGCACTGAAGCTTTCTTT. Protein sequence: CASSLVQGTEAFF. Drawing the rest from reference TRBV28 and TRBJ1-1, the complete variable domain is DVKVTQSSRYLVKRTGEKVFLECVQDMDHENMFWYRQDPGLGLRLIYFSYDVKMKEKGDIPEGYSVSREKKERFSLILESASTNQTSMYLCASSLVQGTEAFFGQGTRLTVV.

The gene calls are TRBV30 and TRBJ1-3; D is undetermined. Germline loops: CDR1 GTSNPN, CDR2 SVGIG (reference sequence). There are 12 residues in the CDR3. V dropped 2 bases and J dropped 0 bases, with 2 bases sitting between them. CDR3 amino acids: CAWSFSGNTIYF. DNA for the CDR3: TGTGCCTGGAGTTTCTCTGGAAACACCATATATTTT.

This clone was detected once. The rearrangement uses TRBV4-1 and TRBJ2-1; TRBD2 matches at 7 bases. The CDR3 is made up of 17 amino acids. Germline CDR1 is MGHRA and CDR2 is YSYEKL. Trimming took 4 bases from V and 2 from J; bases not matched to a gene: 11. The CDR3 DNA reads TGCGCCAGCAGCCGATTGGGCGCGGGAGTAGCCTACAATGAGCAGTTCTTC. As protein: CASSRLGAGVAYNEQFF.

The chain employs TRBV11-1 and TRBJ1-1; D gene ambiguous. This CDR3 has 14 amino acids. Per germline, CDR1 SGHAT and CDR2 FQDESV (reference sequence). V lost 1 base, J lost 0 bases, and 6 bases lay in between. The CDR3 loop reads CASSLEGLNTEAFF. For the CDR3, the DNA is TGTGCCAGCAGCTTAGAGGGCCTGAACACTGAAGCTTTCTTT.

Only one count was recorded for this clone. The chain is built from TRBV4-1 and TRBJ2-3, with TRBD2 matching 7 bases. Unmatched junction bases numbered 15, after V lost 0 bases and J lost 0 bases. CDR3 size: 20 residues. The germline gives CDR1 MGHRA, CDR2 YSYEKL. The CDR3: CASSQDRGSSGSPSTDTQYF. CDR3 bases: TGCGCCAGCAGCCAAGATCGGGGGTCTAGCGGCTCACCTAGCACAGATACGCAGTATTTT.

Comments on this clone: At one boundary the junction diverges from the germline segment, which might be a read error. CDR3: CASSPEIGGHGF. In nucleotides, the CDR3 is TGTGCCAGCAGCCCAGAGATTGGGGGGCATGGGTTT. The chain has TRBV7-9 and TRBJ1-1, with D perhaps matching TRBD1 (6 bases). This CDR3 has 12 residues. Germline CDR1 reads SEHNR; CDR2 reads FQNEAQ (reference sequence).

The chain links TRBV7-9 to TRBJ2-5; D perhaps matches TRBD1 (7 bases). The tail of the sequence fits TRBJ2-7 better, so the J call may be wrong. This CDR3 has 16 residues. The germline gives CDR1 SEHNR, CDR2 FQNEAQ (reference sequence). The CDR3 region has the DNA TGTGCCAGCAGCGCCCTGGGGGGACAGCGGACGAGCGAGCAGTACTTC. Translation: CASSALGGQRTSEQYF.

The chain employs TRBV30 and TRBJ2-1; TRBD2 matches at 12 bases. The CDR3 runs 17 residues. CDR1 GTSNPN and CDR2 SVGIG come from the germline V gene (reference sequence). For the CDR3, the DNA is TGTGCTTATACCCCGGCGTTGACTAGCGGGAGCGTAAATGAGCAGTTCTTC. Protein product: CAYTPALTSGSVNEQFF. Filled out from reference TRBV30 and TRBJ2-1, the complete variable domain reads SQTIHQWPATLVQPVGSPLSLECTVEGTSNPNLYWYRQAAGRGLQLLFYSVGIGQISSEVPQNLSASRPQDRQFILSSKKLLLSDSGFYLCAYTPALTSGSVNEQFFGPGTRLTVL.

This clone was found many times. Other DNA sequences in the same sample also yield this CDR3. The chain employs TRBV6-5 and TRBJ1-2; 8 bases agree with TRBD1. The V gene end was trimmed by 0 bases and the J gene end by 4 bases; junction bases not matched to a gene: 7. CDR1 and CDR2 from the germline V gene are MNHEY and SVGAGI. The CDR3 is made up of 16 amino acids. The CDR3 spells CASSYSIGGTGYGYTF. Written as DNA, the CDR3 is TGTGCCAGCAGTTACTCAATCGGCGGGACAGGCTATGGCTACACCTTC.

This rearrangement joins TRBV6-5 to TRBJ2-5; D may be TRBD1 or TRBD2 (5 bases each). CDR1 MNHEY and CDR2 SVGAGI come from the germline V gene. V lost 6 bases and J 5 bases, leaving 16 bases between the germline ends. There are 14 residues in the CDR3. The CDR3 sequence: CASSQMLGRETQYF. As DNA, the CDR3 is TGTGCCAGCAGCCAGATGCTGGGACGGGAGACCCAGTACTTC.

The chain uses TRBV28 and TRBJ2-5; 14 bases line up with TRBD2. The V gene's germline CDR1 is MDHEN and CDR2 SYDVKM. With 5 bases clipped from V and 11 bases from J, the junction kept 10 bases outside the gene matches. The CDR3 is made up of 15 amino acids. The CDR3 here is CASSVTSGRAGEQYF. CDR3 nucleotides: TGTGCCAGCAGTGTGACTAGCGGGAGGGCCGGTGAGCAGTACTTC.

The CDR3 DNA sequence: TGTGCCAGCAGCTTGGGAGGTAGCGGAAGTACTTTCAATGAGCAGTTCTTC. Amino acids: CASSLGGSGSTFNEQFF. This chain joins TRBV5-4 and TRBJ2-1; TRBD2 is a possible D gene (6 bases). V gave up 0 bases and J gave up 6 bases, with 19 bases separating them. The CDR3 spans 17 residues. Germline V gene lookup returns CDR1 SGHNT and CDR2 YYREEE (reference sequence).

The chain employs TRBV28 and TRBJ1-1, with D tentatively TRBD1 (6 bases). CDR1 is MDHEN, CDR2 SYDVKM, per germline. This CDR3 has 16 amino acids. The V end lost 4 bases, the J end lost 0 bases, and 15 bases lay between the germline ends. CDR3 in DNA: TGTGCCAGCAGTTCCCCGAGGGGGGGACTGAACACTGAAGCTTTCTTT. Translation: CASSSPRGGLNTEAFF.

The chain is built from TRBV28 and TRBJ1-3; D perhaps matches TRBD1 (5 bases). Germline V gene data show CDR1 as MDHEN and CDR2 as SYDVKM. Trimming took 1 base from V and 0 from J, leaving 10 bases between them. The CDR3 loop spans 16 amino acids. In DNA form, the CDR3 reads TGTGCCAGCAGTTTATATACAGGCAGCTCTGGAAACACCATATATTTT. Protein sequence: CASSLYTGSSGNTIYF.

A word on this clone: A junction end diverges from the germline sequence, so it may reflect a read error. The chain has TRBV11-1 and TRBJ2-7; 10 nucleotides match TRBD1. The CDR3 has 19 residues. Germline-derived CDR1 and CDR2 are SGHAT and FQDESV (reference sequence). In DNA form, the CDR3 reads TGCGCCAGCAGCCAAGATATGGTTGGCCCGGGGACAGGGGCCTACGAGCAGTACTTC. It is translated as CASSQDMVGPGTGAYEQYF. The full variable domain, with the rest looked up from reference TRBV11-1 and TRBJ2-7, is EAEVAQSPRYKITEKSQAVAFWCDPISGHATLYWYRQILGQGPELLVQFQDESVVDDSQLPKDRFSAERLKGVDSTLKIQPAELGDSAMYLCASSQDMVGPGTGAYEQYFGPGTRLTVT.

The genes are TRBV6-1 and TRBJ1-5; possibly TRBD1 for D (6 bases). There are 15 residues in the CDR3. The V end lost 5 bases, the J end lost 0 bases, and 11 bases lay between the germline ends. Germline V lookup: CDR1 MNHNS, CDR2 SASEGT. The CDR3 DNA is TGTGCCAGCAGTATAACGGACAGTAGCAATCAGCCCCAGCATTTT. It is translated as CASSITDSSNQPQHF.

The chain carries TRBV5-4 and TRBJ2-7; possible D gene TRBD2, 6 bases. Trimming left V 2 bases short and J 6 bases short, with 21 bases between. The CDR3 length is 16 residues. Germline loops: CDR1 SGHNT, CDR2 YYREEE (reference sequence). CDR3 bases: TGTGCCAGCAGCTTTATCATCCCGGGGGAGGTATCCGAGCAGTACTTC. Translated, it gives CASSFIIPGEVSEQYF.

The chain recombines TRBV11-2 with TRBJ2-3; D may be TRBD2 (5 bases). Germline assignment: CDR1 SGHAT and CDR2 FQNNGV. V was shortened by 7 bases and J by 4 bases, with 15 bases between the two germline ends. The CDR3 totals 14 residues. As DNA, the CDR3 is TGTGCCAGCACCCTAGCCCTCGCGGCAGATACGCAGTATTTT. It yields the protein CASTLALAADTQYF. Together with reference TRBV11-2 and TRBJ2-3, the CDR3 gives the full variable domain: EAGVAQSPRYKIIEKRQSVAFWCNPISGHATLYWYQQILGQGPKLLIQFQNNGVVDDSQLPKDRFSAERLKGVDSTLKIQPAKLEDSAVYLCASTLALAADTQYFGPGTRLTVL.

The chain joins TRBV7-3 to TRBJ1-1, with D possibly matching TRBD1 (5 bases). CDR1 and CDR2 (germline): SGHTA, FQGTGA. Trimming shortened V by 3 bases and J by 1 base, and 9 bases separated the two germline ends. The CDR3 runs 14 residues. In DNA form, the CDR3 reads TGTGCCAGCAGCTTTGGGGCAGGGAACACTGAAGCTTTCTTT. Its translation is CASSFGAGNTEAFF.

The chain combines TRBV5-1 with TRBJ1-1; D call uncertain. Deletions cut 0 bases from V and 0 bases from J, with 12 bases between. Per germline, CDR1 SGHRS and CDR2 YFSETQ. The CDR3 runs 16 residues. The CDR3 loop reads CASSLGSLSVNTEAFF. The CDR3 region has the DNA TGCGCCAGCAGCTTGGGTTCTTTAAGCGTGAACACTGAAGCTTTCTTT.

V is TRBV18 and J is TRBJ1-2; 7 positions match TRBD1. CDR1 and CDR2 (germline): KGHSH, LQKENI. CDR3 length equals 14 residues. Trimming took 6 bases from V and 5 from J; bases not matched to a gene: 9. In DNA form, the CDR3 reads TGTGCCAGCTCTCAGATCGACAGGGAGTATGGCTACACCTTC. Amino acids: CASSQIDREYGYTF.